This record looks at one TCR beta chain sequence and its context. Its antigen is as yet unknown. These data belong to a study of cytomegalovirus exposure and HLA in healthy donors. The PCR ran on 60 Vbeta and 13 Jbeta primers. As handled by the study authors: Among the unique TCR beta chains that a later analysis counted, about 81 million in all, approximately 12 million were shared. Some clones are missing from TCRdb's copy, which holds only in-frame ones; the method was immunoSEQ multiplex PCR. V and J calls and clone size are copied from that table; D and trimming were computed from the DNA. The data hold around 91,000 clones, with more than 55% observed a single time. Germline trimming cut 3 bases from V and 6 bases from J; bases unmatched to any gene: 1. Germline V gene lookup returns CDR1 MNHNS and CDR2 SASEGT. CDR3 length equals 12 residues. Study-wide results and caveats: A later analysis found that most CMV-associated TCR beta chains appeared HLA-restricted. TCR sequences were mostly rare, though some public TCRs occurred in many donors.

This receptor was identified in a human donor in good health. The material sequenced was PBMCs. The chain recombines TRBV6-1 with TRBJ1-2; 7 nucleotides line up with TRBD1. CDR3 region: CASSDRGDGYTF. CDR3 DNA: TGTGCCAGCAGTGACAGGGGGGATGGCTACACCTTC.